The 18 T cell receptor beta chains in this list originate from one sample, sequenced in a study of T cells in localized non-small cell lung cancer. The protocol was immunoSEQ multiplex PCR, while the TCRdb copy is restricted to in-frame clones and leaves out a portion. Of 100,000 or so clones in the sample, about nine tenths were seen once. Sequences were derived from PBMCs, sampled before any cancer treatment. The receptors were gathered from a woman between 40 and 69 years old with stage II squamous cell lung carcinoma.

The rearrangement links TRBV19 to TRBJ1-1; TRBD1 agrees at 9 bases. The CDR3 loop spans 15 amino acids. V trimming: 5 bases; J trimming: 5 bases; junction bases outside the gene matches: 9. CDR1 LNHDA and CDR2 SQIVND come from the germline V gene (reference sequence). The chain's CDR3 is CASSPQAGQGTEAFF. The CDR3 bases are TGTGCCAGTAGTCCCCAGGCGGGACAGGGAACTGAAGCTTTCTTT.

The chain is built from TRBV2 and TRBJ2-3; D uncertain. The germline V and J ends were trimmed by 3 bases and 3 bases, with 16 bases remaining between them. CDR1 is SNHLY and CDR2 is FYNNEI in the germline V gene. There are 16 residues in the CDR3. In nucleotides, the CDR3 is TGTGCCAGCAGTGATGTCTTCCGAGCTTCGACAGATACGCAGTATTTT. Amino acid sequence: CASSDVFRASTDTQYF.

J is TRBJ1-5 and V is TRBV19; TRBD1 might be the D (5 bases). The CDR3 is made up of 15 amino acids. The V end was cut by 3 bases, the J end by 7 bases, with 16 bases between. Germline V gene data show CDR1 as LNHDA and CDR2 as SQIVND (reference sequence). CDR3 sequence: CASSIGHIRVQPQHF. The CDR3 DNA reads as TGTGCCAGTAGTATTGGACATATCCGGGTGCAGCCCCAGCATTTT. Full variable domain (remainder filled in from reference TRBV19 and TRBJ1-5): DGGITQSPKYLFRKEGQNVTLSCEQNLNHDAMYWYRQDPGQGLRLIYYSQIVNDFQKGDIAEGYSVSREKKESFPLTVTSAQKNPTAFYLCASSIGHIRVQPQHFGDGTRLSIL.

As DNA, the CDR3 is TGTGCCAGTAGCAGTATATGGGGGCCGGAGCAGTTCTTC. Its translation is CASSSIWGPEQFF. This chain joins TRBV19 and TRBJ2-1; D may be TRBD1 (6 bases). V was trimmed by 6 bases and J by 10 bases, leaving 16 bases between them. The CDR3 totals 13 residues. Germline CDR1 and CDR2: LNHDA and SQIVND (reference sequence).

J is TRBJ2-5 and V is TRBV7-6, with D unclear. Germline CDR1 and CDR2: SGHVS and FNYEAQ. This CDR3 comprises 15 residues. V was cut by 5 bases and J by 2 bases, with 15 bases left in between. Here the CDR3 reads CASSPRTYGQETQYF. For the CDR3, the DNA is TGTGCCAGCAGCCCTAGGACCTATGGGCAAGAGACCCAGTACTTC.

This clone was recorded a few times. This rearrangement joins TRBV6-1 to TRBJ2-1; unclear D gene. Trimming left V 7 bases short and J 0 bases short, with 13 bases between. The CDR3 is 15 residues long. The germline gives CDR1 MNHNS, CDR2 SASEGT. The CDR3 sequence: CASTQTFSSYNEQFF. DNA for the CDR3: TGTGCCAGCACCCAGACCTTCAGCTCCTACAATGAGCAGTTCTTC.

The CDR3 DNA reads TGTGCCAGCACTCCCCCAGGGGGCTCTTCACCCCTCCACTTT. Protein product: CASTPPGGSSPLHF. The genes are TRBV28 and TRBJ1-6; 8 bases agree with TRBD1. V dropped 7 bases and J dropped 9; count of bases not matched to a gene: 8. There are 14 residues in the CDR3. Germline V CDR1 and CDR2: MDHEN, SYDVKM.

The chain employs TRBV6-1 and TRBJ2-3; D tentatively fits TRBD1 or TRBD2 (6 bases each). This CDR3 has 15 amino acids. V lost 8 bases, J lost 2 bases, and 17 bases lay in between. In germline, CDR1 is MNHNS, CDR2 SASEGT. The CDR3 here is CASCLRGVNTDTQYF. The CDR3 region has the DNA TGTGCCAGCTGCCTAAGGGGGGTAAACACAGATACGCAGTATTTT.

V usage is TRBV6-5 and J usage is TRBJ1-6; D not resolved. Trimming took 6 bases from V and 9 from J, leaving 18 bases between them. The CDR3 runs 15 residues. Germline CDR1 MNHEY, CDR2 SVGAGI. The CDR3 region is CASRRQRANFSPLHF. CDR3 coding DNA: TGTGCCAGCAGAAGGCAAAGGGCAAACTTTTCACCCCTCCACTTT.

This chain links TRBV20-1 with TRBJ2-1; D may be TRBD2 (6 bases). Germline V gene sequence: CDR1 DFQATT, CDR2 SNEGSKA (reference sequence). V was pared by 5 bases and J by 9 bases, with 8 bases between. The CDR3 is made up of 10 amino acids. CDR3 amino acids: CSASLAEQFF. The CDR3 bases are TGCAGTGCTTCACTAGCTGAGCAGTTCTTC.

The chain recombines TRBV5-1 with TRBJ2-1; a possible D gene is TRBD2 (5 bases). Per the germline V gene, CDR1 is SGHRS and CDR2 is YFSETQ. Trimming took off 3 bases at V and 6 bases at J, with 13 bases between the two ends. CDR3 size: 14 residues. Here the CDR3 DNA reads TGCGCCAGCAGCTACTACATGGGGAGCAATGAGCAGTTCTTC. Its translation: CASSYYMGSNEQFF. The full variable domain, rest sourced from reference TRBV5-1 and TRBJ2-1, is KAGVTQTPRYLIKTRGQQVTLSCSPISGHRSVSWYQQTPGQGLQFLFEYFSETQRNKGNFPGRFSGRQFSNSRSEMNVSTLELGDSALYLCASSYYMGSNEQFFGPGTRLTVL.

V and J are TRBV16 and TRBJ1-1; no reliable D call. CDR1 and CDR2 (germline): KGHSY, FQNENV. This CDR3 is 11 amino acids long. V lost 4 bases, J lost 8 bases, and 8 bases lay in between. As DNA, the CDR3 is TGTGCCAGCAGCCGAGAGGAGGAAGCTTTCTTT. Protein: CASSREEEAFF. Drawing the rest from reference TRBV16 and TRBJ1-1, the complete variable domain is GEEVAQTPKHLVRGEGQKAKLYCAPIKGHSYVFWYQQVLKNEFKFLISFQNENVFDETGMPKERFSAKCLPNSPCSLEIQATKLEDSAVYFCASSREEEAFFGQGTRLTVV.

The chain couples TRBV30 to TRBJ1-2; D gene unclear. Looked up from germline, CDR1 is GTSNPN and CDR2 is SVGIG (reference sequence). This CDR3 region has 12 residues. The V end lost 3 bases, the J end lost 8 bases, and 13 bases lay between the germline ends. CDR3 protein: CAWRAERGGYTF. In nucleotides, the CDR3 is TGTGCCTGGAGGGCGGAACGAGGCGGCTACACCTTC.

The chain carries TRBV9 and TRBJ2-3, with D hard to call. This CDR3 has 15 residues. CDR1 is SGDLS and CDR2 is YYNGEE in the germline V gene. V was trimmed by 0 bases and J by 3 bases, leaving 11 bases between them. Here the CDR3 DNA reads TGTGCCAGCAGCGTAGAGGGTAGGTGGACAGATACGCAGTATTTT. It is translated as CASSVEGRWTDTQYF. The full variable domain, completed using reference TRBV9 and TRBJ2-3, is DSGVTQTPKHLITATGQRVTLRCSPRSGDLSVYWYQQSLDQGLQFLIQYYNGEERAKGNILERFSAQQFPDLHSELNLSSLELGDSALYFCASSVEGRWTDTQYFGPGTRLTVL.

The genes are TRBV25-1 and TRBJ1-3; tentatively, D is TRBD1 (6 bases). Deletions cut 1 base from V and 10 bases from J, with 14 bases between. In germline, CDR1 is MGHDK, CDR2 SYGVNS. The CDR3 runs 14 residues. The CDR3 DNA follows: TGTGCCAGCAGTGAATCCGGCACGGGACAAACCATATATTTT. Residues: CASSESGTGQTIYF.

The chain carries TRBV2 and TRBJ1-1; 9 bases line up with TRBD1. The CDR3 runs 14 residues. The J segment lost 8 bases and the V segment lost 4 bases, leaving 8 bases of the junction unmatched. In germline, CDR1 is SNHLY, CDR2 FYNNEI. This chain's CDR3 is CASSVGGQGREAFF. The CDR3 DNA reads TGTGCCAGCAGTGTGGGGGGACAGGGAAGGGAAGCTTTCTTT.

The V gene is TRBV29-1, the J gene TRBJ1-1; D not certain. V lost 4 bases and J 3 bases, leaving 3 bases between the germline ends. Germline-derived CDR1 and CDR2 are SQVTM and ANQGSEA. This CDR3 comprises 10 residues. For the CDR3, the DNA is TGCAGCGTTGTTGACACTGAAGCTTTCTTT. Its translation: CSVVDTEAFF.

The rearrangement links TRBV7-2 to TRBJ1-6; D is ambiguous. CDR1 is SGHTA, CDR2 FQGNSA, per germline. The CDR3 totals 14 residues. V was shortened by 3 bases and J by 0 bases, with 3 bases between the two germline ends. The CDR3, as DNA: TGTGCCAGCAGCTTGACCTCCTATAATTCACCCCTCCACTTT. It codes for CASSLTSYNSPLHF. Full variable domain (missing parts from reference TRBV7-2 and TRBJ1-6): GAGVSQSPSNKVTEKGKDVELRCDPISGHTALYWYRQSLGQGLEFLIYFQGNSAPDKSGLPSDRFSAERTGGSVSTLTIQRTQQEDSAVYLCASSLTSYNSPLHFGNGTRLTVT.